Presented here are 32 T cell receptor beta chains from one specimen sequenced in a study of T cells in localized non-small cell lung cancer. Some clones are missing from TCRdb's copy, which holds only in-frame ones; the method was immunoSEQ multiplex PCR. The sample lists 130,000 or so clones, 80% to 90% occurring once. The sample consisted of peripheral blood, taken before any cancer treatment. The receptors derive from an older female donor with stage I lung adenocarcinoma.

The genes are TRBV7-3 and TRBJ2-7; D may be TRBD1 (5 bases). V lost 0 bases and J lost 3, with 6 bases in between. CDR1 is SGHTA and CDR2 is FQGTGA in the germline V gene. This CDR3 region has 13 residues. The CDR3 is CASSLTRDYEQYF. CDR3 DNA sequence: TGTGCCAGCAGCTTAACCAGGGACTACGAGCAGTACTTC.

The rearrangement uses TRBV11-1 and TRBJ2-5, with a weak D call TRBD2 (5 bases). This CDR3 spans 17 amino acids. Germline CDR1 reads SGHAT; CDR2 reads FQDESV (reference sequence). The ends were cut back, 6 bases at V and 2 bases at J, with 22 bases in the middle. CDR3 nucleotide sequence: TGTGCCAGCAGGATCCGCCCTTTAGGCGGGTCGCAAGAGACCCAGTACTTC. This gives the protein CASRIRPLGGSQETQYF.

In DNA, the CDR3 is TGTGCCAGAAATGACCGGGACAGGGATTACGAGCAGTACTTC. It translates to CARNDRDRDYEQYF. The V call is TRBV21-1, the J call TRBJ2-7; the table's D call, TRBD1, was not checked against the DNA. TRBV21-1 is a pseudogene locus. The CDR3 consists of 14 residues.

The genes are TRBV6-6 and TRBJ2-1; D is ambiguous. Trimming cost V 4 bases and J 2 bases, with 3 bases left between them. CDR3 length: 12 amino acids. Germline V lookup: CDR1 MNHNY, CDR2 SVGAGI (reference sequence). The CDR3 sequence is CASSLPYNEQFF. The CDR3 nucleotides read TGTGCCAGCAGTTTACCCTACAATGAGCAGTTCTTC.

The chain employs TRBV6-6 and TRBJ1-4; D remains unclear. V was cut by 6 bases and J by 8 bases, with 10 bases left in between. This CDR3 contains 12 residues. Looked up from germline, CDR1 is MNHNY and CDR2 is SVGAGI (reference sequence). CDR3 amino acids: CASSHTIEKLFF. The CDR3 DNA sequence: TGTGCCAGCAGCCATACTATAGAAAAACTGTTTTTT.

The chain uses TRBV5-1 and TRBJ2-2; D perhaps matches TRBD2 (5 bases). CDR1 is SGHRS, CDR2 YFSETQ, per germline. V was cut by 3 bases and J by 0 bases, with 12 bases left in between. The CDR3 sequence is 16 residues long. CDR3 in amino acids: CASSSLAGANTGELFF. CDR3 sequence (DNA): TGCGCCAGCAGCTCTCTGGCGGGCGCGAACACCGGGGAGCTGTTTTTT.

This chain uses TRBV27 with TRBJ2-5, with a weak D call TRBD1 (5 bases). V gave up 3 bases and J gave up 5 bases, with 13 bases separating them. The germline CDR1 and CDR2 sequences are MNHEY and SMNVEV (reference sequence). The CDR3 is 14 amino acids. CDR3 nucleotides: TGTGCCAGCAGTTTGTTCAGGGATCGGGAGACCCAGTACTTC. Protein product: CASSLFRDRETQYF.

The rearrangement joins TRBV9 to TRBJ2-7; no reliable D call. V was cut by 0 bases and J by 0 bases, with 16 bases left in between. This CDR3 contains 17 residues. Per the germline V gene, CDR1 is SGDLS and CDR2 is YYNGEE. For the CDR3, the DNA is TGTGCCAGCAGCGTAGGGGCTATCCCAGCCAGCTCCTACGAGCAGTACTTC. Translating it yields CASSVGAIPASSYEQYF.

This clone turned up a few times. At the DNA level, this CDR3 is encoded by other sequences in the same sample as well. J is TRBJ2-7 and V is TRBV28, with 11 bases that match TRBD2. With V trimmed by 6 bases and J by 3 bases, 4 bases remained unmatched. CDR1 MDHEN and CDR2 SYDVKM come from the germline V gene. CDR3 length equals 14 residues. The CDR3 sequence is CASRGTSGSYEQYF. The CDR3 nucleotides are TGTGCCAGCAGGGGAACTAGCGGGAGCTACGAGCAGTACTTC.

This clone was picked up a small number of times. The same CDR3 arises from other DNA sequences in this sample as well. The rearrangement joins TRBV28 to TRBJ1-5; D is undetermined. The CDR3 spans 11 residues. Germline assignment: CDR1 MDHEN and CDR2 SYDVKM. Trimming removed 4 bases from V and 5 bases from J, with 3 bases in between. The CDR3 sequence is CASSSDQPQHF. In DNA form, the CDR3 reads TGTGCCAGCAGTTCAGATCAGCCCCAGCATTTT. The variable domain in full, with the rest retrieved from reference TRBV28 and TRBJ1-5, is DVKVTQSSRYLVKRTGEKVFLECVQDMDHENMFWYRQDPGLGLRLIYFSYDVKMKEKGDIPEGYSVSREKKERFSLILESASTNQTSMYLCASSSDQPQHFGDGTRLSIL.

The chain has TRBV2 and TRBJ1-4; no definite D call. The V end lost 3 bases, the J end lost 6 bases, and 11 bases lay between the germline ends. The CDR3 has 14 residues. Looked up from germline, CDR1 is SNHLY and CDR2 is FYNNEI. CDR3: CASSDVSGDEKLFF. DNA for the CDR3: TGTGCCAGCAGTGACGTGTCCGGGGATGAAAAACTGTTTTTT.

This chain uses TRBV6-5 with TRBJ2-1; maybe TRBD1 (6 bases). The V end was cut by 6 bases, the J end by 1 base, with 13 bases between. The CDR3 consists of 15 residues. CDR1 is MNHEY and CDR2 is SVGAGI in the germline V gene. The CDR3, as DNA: TGTGCCAGCAGCCAACAGGGATGGTCCTACAATGAGCAGTTCTTC. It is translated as CASSQQGWSYNEQFF.

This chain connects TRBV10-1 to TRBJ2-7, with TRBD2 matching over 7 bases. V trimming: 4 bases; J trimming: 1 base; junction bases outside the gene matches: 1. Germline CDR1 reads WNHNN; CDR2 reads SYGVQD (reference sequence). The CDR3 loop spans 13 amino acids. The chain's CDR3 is CASSGTRSYEQYF. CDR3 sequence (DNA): TGCGCCAGCAGTGGGACTAGATCCTACGAGCAGTACTTC.

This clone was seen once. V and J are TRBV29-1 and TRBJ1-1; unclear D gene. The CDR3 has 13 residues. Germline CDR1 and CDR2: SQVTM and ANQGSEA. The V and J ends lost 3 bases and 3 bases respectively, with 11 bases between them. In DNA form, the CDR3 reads TGCAGCGTTGAGGGGAGGGCCTACACTGAAGCTTTCTTT. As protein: CSVEGRAYTEAFF.

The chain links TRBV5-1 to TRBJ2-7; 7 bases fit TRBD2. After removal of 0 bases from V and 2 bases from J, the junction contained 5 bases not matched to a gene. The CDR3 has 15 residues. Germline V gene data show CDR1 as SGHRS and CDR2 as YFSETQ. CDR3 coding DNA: TGCGCCAGCAGCTTGGAGGGAGGGGCAGCCTACGAGCAGTACTTC. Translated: CASSLEGGAAYEQYF.

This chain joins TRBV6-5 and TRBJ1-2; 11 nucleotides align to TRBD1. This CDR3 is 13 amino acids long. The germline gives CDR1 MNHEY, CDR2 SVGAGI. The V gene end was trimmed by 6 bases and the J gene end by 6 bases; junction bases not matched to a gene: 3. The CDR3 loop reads CASRWTGGHGYTF. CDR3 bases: TGTGCCAGCAGATGGACAGGGGGCCATGGCTACACCTTC.

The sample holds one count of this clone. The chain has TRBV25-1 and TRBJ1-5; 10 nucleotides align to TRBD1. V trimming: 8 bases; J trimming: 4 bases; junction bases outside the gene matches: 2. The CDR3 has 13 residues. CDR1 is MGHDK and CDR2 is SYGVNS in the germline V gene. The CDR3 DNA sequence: TGTGCCAGCCGGGGACAGGGGAATCAGCCCCAGCATTTT. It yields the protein CASRGQGNQPQHF.

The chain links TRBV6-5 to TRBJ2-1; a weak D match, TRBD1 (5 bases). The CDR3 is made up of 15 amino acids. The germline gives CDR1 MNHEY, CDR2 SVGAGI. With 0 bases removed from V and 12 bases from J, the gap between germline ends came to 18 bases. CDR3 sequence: CASSYSTTALMGQFF. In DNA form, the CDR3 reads TGTGCCAGCAGTTACTCGACGACAGCCTTAATGGGGCAGTTCTTC.

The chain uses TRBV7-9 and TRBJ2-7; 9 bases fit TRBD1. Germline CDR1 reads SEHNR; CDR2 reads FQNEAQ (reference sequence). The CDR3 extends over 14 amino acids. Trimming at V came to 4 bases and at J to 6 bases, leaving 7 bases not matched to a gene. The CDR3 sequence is CASSWDRVTTEQYF. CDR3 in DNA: TGTGCCAGCAGCTGGGACAGGGTCACCACCGAGCAGTACTTC.

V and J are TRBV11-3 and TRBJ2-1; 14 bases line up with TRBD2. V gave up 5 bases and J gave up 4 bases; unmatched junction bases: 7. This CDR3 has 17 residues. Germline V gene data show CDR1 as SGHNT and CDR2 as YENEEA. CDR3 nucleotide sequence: TGTGCCAGCAGCATTACGGGACTAGCGGGAGTTTACAATGAGCAGTTCTTC. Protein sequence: CASSITGLAGVYNEQFF.

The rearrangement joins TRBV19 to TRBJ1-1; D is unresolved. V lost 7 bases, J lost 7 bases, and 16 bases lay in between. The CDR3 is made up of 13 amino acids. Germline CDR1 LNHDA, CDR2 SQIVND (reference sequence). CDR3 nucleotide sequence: TGTGCCAGTATCCGCGCCTGGGCAAGTGAAGCTTTCTTT. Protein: CASIRAWASEAFF.

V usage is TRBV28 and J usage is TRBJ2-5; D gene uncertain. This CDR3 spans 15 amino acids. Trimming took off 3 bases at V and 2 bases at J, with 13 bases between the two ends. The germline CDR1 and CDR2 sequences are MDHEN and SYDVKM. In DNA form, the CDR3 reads TGTGCCAGCAGTTTGGGTGCCGCTTCTCAAGAGACCCAGTACTTC. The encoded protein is CASSLGAASQETQYF.

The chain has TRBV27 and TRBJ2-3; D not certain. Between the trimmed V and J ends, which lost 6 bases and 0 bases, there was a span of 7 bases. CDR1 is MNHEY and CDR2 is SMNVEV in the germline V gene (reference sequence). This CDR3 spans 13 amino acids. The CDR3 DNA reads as TGTGCCAGCAGGCCAGCTAGCACAGATACGCAGTATTTT. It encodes CASRPASTDTQYF.

CDR3 DNA: TGTGCCAGCAGCTTGGGTGCAGGCCGGCCGGGTGAAGCTTTCTTT. Protein: CASSLGAGRPGEAFF. The rearrangement joins TRBV5-5 to TRBJ1-1; D unresolved. CDR3 length equals 15 residues. Germline CDR1 SGHKS, CDR2 YYEKEE (reference sequence). V was trimmed by 0 bases and J by 7 bases, leaving 16 bases between them.

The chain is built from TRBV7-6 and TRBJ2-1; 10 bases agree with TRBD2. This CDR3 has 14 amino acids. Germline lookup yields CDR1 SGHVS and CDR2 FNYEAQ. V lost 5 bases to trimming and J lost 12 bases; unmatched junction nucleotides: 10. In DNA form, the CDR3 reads TGTGCCAGCAGCGTACTAGCGGGATCTACCCGGCAGTTCTTC. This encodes CASSVLAGSTRQFF.

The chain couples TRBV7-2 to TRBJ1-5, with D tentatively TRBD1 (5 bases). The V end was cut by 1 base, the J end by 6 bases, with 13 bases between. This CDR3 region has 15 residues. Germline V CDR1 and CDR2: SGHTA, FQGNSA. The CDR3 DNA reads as TGTGCCAGCAGCTTAGGTCCCGGGGGAAGTCAGCCCCAGCATTTT. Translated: CASSLGPGGSQPQHF.

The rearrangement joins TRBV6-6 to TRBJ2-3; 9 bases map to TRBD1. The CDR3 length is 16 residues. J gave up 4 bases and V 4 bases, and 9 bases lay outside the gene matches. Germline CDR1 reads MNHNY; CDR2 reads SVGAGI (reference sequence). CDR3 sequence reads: CASSSGTGIVADTQYF. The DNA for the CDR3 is TGTGCCAGCAGTTCGGGGACAGGGATTGTTGCAGATACGCAGTATTTT.

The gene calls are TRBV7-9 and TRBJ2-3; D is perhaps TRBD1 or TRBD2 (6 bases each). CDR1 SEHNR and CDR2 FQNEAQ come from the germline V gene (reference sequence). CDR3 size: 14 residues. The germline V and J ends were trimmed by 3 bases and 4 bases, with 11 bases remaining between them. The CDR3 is CASSFEGGPDTQYF. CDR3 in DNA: TGTGCCAGCAGCTTTGAAGGGGGGCCAGATACGCAGTATTTT.

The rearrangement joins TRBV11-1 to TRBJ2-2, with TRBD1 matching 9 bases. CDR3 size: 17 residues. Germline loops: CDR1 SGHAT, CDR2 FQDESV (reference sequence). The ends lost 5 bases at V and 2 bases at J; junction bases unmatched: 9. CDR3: CASSPTAGQGNTGELFF. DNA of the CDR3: TGTGCCAGCAGCCCTACTGCGGGACAGGGAAACACCGGGGAGCTGTTTTTT.

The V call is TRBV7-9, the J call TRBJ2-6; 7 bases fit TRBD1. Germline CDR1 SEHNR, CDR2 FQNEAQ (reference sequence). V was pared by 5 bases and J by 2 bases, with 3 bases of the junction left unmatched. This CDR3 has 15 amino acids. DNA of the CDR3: TGTGCCAGCAGCCCCGGACAGGCTGGGGCCAACGTCCTGACTTTC. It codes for CASSPGQAGANVLTF.

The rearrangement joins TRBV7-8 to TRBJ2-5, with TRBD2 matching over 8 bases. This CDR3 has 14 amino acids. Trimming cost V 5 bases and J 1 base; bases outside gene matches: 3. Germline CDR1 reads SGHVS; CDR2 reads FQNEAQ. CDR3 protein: CASSKTSGQETQYF. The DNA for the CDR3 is TGTGCCAGCAGCAAAACTAGCGGCCAAGAGACCCAGTACTTC.

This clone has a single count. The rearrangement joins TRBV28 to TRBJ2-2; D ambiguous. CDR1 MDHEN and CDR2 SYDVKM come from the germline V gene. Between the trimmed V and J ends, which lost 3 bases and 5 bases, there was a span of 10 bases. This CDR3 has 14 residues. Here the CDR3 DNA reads TGTGCCAGCAGTTTGGGTCCCGGGACCGGGGAGCTGTTTTTT. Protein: CASSLGPGTGELFF.